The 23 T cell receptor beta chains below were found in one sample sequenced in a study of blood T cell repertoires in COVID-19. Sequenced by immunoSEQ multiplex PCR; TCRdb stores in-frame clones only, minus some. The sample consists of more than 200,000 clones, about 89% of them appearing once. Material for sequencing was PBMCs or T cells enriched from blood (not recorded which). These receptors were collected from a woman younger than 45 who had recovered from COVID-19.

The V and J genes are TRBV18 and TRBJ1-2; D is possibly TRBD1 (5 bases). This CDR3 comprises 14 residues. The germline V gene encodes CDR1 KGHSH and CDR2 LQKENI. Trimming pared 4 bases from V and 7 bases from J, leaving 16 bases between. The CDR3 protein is CASSLYGQGGGYTF. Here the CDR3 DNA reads TGTGCCAGCTCACTCTACGGGCAGGGAGGTGGCTACACCTTC. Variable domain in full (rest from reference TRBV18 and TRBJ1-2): NAGVMQNPRHLVRRRGQEARLRCSPMKGHSHVYWYRQLPEEGLKFMVYLQKENIIDESGMPKERFSAEFPKEGPSILRIQQVVRGDSAAYFCASSLYGQGGGYTFGSGTRLTVV.

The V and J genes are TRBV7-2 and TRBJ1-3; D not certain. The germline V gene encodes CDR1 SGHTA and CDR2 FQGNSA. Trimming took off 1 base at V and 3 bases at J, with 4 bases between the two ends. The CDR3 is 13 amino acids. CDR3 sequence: CASSLDSGNTIYF. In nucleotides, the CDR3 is TGTGCCAGCAGCTTAGACAGTGGAAACACCATATATTTT.

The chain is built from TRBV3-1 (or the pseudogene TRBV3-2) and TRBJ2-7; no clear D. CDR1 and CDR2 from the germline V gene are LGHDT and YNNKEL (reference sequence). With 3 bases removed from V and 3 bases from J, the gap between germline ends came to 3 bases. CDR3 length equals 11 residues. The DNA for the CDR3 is TGTGCCAGCAGCCACGTCTACGAGCAGTACTTC. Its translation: CASSHVYEQYF.

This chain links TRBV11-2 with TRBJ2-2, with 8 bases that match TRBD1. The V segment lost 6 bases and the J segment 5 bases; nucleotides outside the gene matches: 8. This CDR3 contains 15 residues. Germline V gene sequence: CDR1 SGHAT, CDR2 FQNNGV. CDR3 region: CASSLTGGRTGELFF. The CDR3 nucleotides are TGTGCCAGCAGTCTCACAGGGGGTAGGACCGGGGAGCTGTTTTTT.

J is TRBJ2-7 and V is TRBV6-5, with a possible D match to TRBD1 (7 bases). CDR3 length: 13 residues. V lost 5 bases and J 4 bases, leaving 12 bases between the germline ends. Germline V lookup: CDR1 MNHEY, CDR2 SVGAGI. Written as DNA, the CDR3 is TGTGCCAGCAGTCCCCCAGGGGGGTACGAGCAGTACTTC. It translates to CASSPPGGYEQYF.

CDR3: CASSPREEQFF. CDR3 DNA sequence: TGTGCCAGCAGCCCTCGTGAGGAGCAGTTCTTC. The chain uses TRBV7-9 and TRBJ2-1; D gene ambiguous. Trimming shortened V by 5 bases and J by 10 bases, and 9 bases separated the two germline ends. Per the germline V gene, CDR1 is SEHNR and CDR2 is FQNEAQ (reference sequence). CDR3 length: 11 residues. Full variable domain (missing parts from reference TRBV7-9 and TRBJ2-1): DTGVSQNPRHKITKRGQNVTFRCDPISEHNRLYWYRQTLGQGPEFLTYFQNEAQLEKSRLLSDRFSAERPKGSFSTLEIQRTEQGDSAMYLCASSPREEQFFGPGTRLTVL.

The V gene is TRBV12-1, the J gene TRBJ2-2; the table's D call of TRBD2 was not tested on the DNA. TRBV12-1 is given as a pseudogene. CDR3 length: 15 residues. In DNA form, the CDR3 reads TGTGCCAGCGTAGGCGGGAGTACGAACACCGGGGAGCTGTTTTTT. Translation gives CASVGGSTNTGELFF.

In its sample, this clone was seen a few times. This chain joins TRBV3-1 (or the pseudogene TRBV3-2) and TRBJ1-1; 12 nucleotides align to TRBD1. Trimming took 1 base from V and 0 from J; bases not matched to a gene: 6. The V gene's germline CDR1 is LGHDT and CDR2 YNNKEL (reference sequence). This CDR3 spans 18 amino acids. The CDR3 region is CASSQAGTGGWVNTEAFF. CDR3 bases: TGTGCCAGCAGCCAAGCCGGGACAGGGGGCTGGGTGAACACTGAAGCTTTCTTT.

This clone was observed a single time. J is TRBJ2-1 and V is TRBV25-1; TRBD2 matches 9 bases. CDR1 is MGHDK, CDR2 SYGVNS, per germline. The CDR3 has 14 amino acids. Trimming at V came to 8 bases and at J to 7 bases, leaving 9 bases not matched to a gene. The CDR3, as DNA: TGTGCCAGCCAGACTAGCGGCCTCGGTAATGAGCAGTTCTTC. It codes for CASQTSGLGNEQFF.

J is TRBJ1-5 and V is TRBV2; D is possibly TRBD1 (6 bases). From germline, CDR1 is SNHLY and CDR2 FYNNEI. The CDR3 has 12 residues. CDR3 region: CGSAGGWEPQHF. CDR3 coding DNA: TGTGGGTCCGCGGGGGGCTGGGAGCCCCAGCATTTT.

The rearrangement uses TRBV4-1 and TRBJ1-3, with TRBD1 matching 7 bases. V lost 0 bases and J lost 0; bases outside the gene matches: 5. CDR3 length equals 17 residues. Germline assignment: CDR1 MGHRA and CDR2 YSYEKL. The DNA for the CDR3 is TGCGCCAGCAGCCAAGAGGGCAGGGGGGCCTCTGGAAACACCATATATTTT. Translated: CASSQEGRGASGNTIYF.

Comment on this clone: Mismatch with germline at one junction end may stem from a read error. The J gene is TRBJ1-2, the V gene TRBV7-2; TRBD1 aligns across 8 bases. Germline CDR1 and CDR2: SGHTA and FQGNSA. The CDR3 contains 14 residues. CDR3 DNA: TGTGCCAGCAGCCTTGAACTATCGGACAGACAGGGGAGCTTC. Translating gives CASSLELSDRQGSF.

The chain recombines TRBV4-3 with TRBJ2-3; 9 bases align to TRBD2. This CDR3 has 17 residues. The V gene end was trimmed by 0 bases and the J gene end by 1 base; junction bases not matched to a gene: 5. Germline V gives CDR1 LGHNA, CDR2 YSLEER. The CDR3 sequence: CASSQDRRLAGTDTQYF. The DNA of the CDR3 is TGCGCCAGCAGCCAAGATCGTAGACTAGCGGGCACAGATACGCAGTATTTT.

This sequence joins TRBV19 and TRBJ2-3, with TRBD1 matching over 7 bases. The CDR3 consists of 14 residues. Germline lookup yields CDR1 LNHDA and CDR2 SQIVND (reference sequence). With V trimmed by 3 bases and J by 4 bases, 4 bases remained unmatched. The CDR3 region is CASSIDRAPDTQYF. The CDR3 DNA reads TGTGCCAGTAGTATTGACAGGGCACCAGATACGCAGTATTTT.

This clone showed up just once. This chain's CDR3 is CASSLVASRTGELFF. In nucleotides, the CDR3 is TGTGCCAGCAGCTTAGTAGCTAGCCGTACCGGGGAGCTGTTTTTT. The chain is built from TRBV11-2 and TRBJ2-2, with D tentatively TRBD2 (5 bases). V gave up 1 base and J gave up 5 bases, with 11 bases separating them. This CDR3 contains 15 residues. Germline V gene sequence: CDR1 SGHAT, CDR2 FQNNGV. Full variable domain (missing parts from reference TRBV11-2 and TRBJ2-2): EAGVAQSPRYKIIEKRQSVAFWCNPISGHATLYWYQQILGQGPKLLIQFQNNGVVDDSQLPKDRFSAERLKGVDSTLKIQPAKLEDSAVYLCASSLVASRTGELFFGEGSRLTVL.

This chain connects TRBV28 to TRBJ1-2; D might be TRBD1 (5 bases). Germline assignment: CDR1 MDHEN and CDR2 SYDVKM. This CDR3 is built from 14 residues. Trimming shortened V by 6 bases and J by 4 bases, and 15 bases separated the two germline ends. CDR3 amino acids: CASRSGGESYGYTF. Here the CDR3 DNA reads TGTGCCAGCAGGTCGGGGGGGGAAAGCTATGGCTACACCTTC.

The CDR3 bases are TGCGCCAGCGGCCCTTCCTGGGGGCTTGACTCTGGAAACACCATATATTTT. This translates into CASGPSWGLDSGNTIYF. The rearrangement links TRBV10-1 to TRBJ1-3; D possibly corresponds to TRBD1 (6 bases). There are 17 residues in the CDR3. The germline V gene encodes CDR1 WNHNN and CDR2 SYGVQD (reference sequence). The V end lost 8 bases, the J end lost 0 bases, and 20 bases lay between the germline ends.

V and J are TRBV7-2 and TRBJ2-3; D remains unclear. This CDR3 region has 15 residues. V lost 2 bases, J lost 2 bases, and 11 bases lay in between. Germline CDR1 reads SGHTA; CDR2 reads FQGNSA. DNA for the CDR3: TGTGCCAGCAGCTTATCTAGGCCACTCACAGATACGCAGTATTTT. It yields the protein CASSLSRPLTDTQYF. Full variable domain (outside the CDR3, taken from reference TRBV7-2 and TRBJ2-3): GAGVSQSPSNKVTEKGKDVELRCDPISGHTALYWYRQSLGQGLEFLIYFQGNSAPDKSGLPSDRFSAERTGGSVSTLTIQRTQQEDSAVYLCASSLSRPLTDTQYFGPGTRLTVL.

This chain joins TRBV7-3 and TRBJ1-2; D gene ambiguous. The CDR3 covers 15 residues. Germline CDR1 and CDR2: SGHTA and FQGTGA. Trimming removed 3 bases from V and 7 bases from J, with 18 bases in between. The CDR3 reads CASSFGGGMISGYTF. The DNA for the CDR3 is TGTGCCAGCAGCTTCGGCGGTGGTATGATAAGTGGCTACACCTTC.

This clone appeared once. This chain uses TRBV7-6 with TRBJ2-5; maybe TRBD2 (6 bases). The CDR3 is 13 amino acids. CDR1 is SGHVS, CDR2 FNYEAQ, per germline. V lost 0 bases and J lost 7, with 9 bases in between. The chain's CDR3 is CASSLASEGTQYF. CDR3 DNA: TGTGCCAGCAGCTTAGCGTCGGAGGGGACCCAGTACTTC.

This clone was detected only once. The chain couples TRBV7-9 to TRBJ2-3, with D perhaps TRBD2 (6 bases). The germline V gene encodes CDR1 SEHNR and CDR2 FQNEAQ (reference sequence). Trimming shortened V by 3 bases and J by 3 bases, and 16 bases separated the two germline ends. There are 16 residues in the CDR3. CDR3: CASSLGGSGRTDTQYF. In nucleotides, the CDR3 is TGTGCCAGCAGCTTGGGCGGGTCAGGGAGGACAGATACGCAGTATTTT. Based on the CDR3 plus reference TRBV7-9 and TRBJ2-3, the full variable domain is DTGVSQNPRHKITKRGQNVTFRCDPISEHNRLYWYRQTLGQGPEFLTYFQNEAQLEKSRLLSDRFSAERPKGSFSTLEIQRTEQGDSAMYLCASSLGGSGRTDTQYFGPGTRLTVL.

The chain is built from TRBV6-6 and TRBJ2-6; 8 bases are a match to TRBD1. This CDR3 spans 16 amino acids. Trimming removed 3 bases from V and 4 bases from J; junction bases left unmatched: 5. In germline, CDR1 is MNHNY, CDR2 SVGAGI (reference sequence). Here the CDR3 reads CASSYFRGRGANVLTF. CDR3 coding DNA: TGTGCCAGCAGTTATTTCAGGGGGCGCGGGGCCAACGTCCTGACTTTC.

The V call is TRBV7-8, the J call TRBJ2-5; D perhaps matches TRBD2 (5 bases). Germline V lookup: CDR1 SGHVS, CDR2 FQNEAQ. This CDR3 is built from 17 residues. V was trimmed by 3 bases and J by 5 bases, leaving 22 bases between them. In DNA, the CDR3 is TGTGCCAGCAGCTTTGCGCCGAGTCACTTAAGAGGGGAGACCCAGTACTTC. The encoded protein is CASSFAPSHLRGETQYF.